The 30 T cell receptor beta chains reported below all come from one sample, sequenced in a study of CD4 and CD8 cells across lung adenocarcinoma regions. One entry per CDR3 protein, called by TCRdb with MiXCR from the PCR reads. The repertoire holds about 8,700 distinct CDR3 sequences, with approximately 46% as singletons. Source material: CD8+ T cells from the margin of a lung tumor. Receptor source: a female donor with lung adenocarcinoma. The CD4 and CD8 labels of this study may be unreliable.

The chain couples TRBV10-2 to TRBJ2-2; 9 nucleotides line up with TRBD2. The better agreement between TRBJ2-3 and the DNA end casts doubt on the J call. The CDR3 is 16 residues long. The germline CDR1 and CDR2 sequences are WSHSY and SAAADI. The CDR3 region has the DNA TGCGCCAGCAGTGATTGGATAGCGGGAGTGGCAGGGGCGCAGTATTTT. This translates into CASSDWIAGVAGAQYF.

By share, this clonotype counts as medium-sized (0.01 to 0.1%). The chain is built from TRBV6-1 and TRBJ1-2; perhaps TRBD1 as D (5 bases). V lost 2 bases, J lost 4 bases, and 11 bases lay in between. The germline V gene has CDR1 MNHNS and CDR2 SASEGT. This CDR3 spans 14 amino acids. CDR3 DNA sequence: TGTGCCAGCAGTGAAAGGAGACAGTCCTATGGCTACACCTTC. It is translated as CASSERRQSYGYTF.

The CDR3 DNA reads as TGTGCCAGCATGGGGGGCAGCTCCTACGAGCAGTACTTC. It specifies CASMGGSSYEQYF. The chain combines TRBV6-1 with TRBJ2-5, with D perhaps matching TRBD1 or TRBD2 (6 bases each). The J call may be in error: the DNA end matches TRBJ2-7 better. The CDR3 consists of 13 residues. CDR1 MNHNS and CDR2 SASEGT come from the germline V gene.

This clonotype was detected only a few times. This rearrangement joins TRBV10-1 to TRBJ2-1; 11 nucleotides agree with TRBD1. The trim removed 3 bases at V and 7 bases at J, leaving 8 bases unmatched. Germline values: CDR1 WNHNN, CDR2 SYGVQD (reference sequence). The CDR3 runs to 16 residues. CDR3 coding DNA: TGCGCCAGCAGTGACCTCGGGACAGGGGGTTGGAATGAGCAGTTCTTC. Amino acid sequence: CASSDLGTGGWNEQFF.

This chain connects TRBV10-3 to TRBJ2-1, with 8 bases that match TRBD2. The end of the DNA is better explained by TRBJ2-5, so the J call may be wrong. The CDR3 extends over 16 amino acids. Per germline, CDR1 ENHRY and CDR2 SYGVKD. DNA for the CDR3: TGTGCCATCAGTGCTTCGGCGGGAGGACGACAAGAGACCCAGTACTTC. The encoded protein is CAISASAGGRQETQYF.

This clonotype has a count of ten or more. The chain employs TRBV12-3 or TRBV12-4 and TRBJ2-3, with TRBD1 as a possible D gene (6 bases). The V end was cut by 11 bases, the J end by 2 bases, with 17 bases between. The CDR3 extends over 14 amino acids. CDR3 nucleotides: TGTGCCGGGGGCCCAGCGGACTCCACAGATACGCAGTATTTT. Translated: CAGGPADSTDTQYF.

The chain uses TRBV27 and TRBJ2-5; 12 bases align to TRBD2. The better agreement between TRBJ2-7 and the DNA end casts doubt on the J call. This CDR3 is 18 amino acids long. Germline CDR1 is MNHEY and CDR2 is SMNVEV (reference sequence). For the CDR3, the DNA is TGTGCCAGCAGGGATTTAAAGGCTAGCGGGAGGGCCGGGTACGAGCAGTACTTC. This codes for CASRDLKASGRAGYEQYF.

The V and J genes are TRBV6-1 and TRBJ2-5; D not resolved. The CDR3 loop spans 12 amino acids. Trimming took off 6 bases at V and 4 bases at J, with 9 bases between the two ends. The germline V gene has CDR1 MNHNS and CDR2 SASEGT. The chain's CDR3 is CASRPVGETQYF. As DNA, the CDR3 is TGTGCCAGCAGGCCCGTCGGAGAGACCCAGTACTTC.

The CDR3, as DNA: TGTGCCGGGGGCGGGGCGGACTCCAAAGATACGCAGTATTTT. Encoded protein: CAGGGADSKDTQYF. The V and J genes are TRBV12-3 or TRBV12-4 and TRBJ2-3; D is possibly TRBD1 or TRBD2 (6 bases each). Trimming stripped 11 bases from V and 5 bases from J, with 20 bases between. The CDR3 has 14 amino acids.

This clonotype was seen only a few times. The gene calls are TRBV28 and TRBJ1-2; D unresolved. V was pared by 2 bases and J by 4 bases, with 5 bases between. Germline V gene lookup returns CDR1 MDHEN and CDR2 SYDVKM. The CDR3 is 12 amino acids. CDR3 loop: CASSLAAYGYTF. The CDR3, as DNA: TGTGCCAGCAGTTTAGCGGCCTATGGCTACACCTTC.

This chain connects TRBV6-5 to TRBJ1-4; D is unclear. V lost 4 bases and J lost 8, with 11 bases in between. Germline CDR1 reads MNHEY; CDR2 reads SVGAGI. CDR3 length: 13 residues. The CDR3 coding sequence is TGTGCCAGCAGTTTCCAGCTCGGGGAAAAACTGTTTTTT. It specifies CASSFQLGEKLFF.

This chain connects TRBV10-1 to TRBJ2-2; TRBD2 matches at 8 bases. The CDR3 extends over 16 amino acids. CDR1 and CDR2 from the germline V gene are WNHNN and SYGVQD (reference sequence). V gave up 10 bases and J gave up 5 bases; unmatched junction bases: 15. CDR3 DNA: TGCGCCACCATGCCCCGGCTAGCGGGTCCTACCGGGGAGCTGTTTTTT. It codes for CATMPRLAGPTGELFF.

Relative to its sample, this clonotype is medium-sized. The V call is TRBV10-3, the J call TRBJ2-2; a possible D gene is TRBD1 (6 bases). The CDR3 has 15 amino acids. Germline lookup yields CDR1 ENHRY and CDR2 SYGVKD. V lost 4 bases, J lost 0 bases, and 9 bases lay in between. CDR3 amino acids: CAISGGGSNTGELFF. CDR3 nucleotide sequence: TGTGCCATCAGTGGAGGGGGTTCGAACACCGGGGAGCTGTTTTTT.

This rearrangement joins TRBV6-5 to TRBJ2-3; no reliable D call. Per the germline V gene, CDR1 is MNHEY and CDR2 is SVGAGI. With 6 bases removed from V and 5 bases from J, the gap between germline ends came to 12 bases. CDR3 length equals 13 residues. CDR3 nucleotide sequence: TGTGCCAGCAGCAACTCCTTCAGAGATACGCAGTATTTT. Encoded protein: CASSNSFRDTQYF.

This clonotype appeared many times. This chain links TRBV12-3 or TRBV12-4 with TRBJ1-1; TRBD1 agrees at 9 bases. This CDR3 has 15 residues. The V segment lost 4 bases and the J segment 3 bases; nucleotides outside the gene matches: 6. CDR3 coding DNA: TGTGCCAGCAGTTGGCCGGGACAGGGCTACACTGAAGCTTTCTTT. Amino acids: CASSWPGQGYTEAFF.

This clonotype has a single count. V is TRBV6-5 and J is TRBJ2-3; perhaps TRBD2 as D (6 bases). The CDR3 has 15 amino acids. Germline loops: CDR1 MNHEY, CDR2 SVGAGI. V was clipped by 0 bases and J by 5 bases, with 12 bases between them. CDR3 residues: CASSYSRGIEDTQYF. The CDR3 DNA sequence: TGTGCCAGCAGTTACTCGCGGGGTATTGAAGATACGCAGTATTTT.

This chain joins TRBV7-2 and TRBJ1-5, with 9 positions matching TRBD1. V shed 4 bases and J 8 bases; nucleotides not matched to a gene: 9. CDR1 is SGHTA, CDR2 FQGNSA, per germline. This CDR3 is 15 amino acids long. In DNA form, the CDR3 reads TGTGCCAGCAGCTCGGGACAGGGTCTCTGGAAGCCCCAGCATTTT. Amino acid sequence: CASSSGQGLWKPQHF. The full variable domain, in which reference TRBV7-2 and TRBJ1-5 provide the parts outside the CDR3, is GAGVSQSPSNKVTEKGKDVELRCDPISGHTALYWYRQSLGQGLEFLIYFQGNSAPDKSGLPSDRFSAERTGGSVSTLTIQRTQQEDSAVYLCASSSGQGLWKPQHFGDGTRLSIL.

The V call is TRBV30, the J call TRBJ1-6; no firm D call. The V end was cut by 3 bases, the J end by 7 bases, with 16 bases between. CDR1 is GTSNPN and CDR2 is SVGIG in the germline V gene (reference sequence). The CDR3 length is 15 residues. In DNA, the CDR3 is TGTGCCTGGAGACCCCCAACAGTGGGAAATTCACCCCTCCACTTT. Protein sequence: CAWRPPTVGNSPLHF.

V is TRBV30 and J is TRBJ2-3; D is possibly TRBD2 (5 bases). Trimming removed 3 bases at V and 9 bases at J, with 10 bases between. The CDR3 runs to 11 residues. Per germline, CDR1 GTSNPN and CDR2 SVGIG (reference sequence). CDR3 nucleotide sequence: TGTGCCTGGAGGGGGAGCGAGACGCAGTATTTT. Amino acid sequence: CAWRGSETQYF.

The rearrangement joins TRBV11-2 to TRBJ2-1; 10 positions agree with TRBD2. Near its end, the DNA agrees better with TRBJ2-5, so the J call may be wrong. The CDR3 consists of 15 residues. CDR1 and CDR2 from the germline V gene are SGHAT and FQNNGV. The CDR3 DNA reads as TGTGCCAGCAGCCCAACTAGCGGGACGGGAGAGACCCAGTACTTC. This translates into CASSPTSGTGETQYF.

To note about this clonotype: Germline is not matched at one junction end, which may reflect a read error. The gene calls are TRBV6-1 and TRBJ2-3; D might be TRBD1 (6 bases). CDR3 length: 12 amino acids. CDR1 MNHNS and CDR2 SASEGT come from the germline V gene. CDR3 protein: CASSGTLDAQYF. The CDR3 bases are TGTGCCAGCAGCGGGACACTAGATGCGCAGTATTTT.

About this clonotype itself: Relative to the germline gene, one junction end is altered; a read error may explain this. This rearrangement joins TRBV10-2 to TRBJ2-6; TRBD1 is a possible D gene (6 bases). The CDR3 covers 16 residues. The germline V gene encodes CDR1 WSHSY and CDR2 SAAADI. The CDR3 DNA follows: TGCGCCAGCGGGTCTACAGGGTCCTCTGGGGCCAACGTCCAGTCTTTC. Translated: CASGSTGSSGANVQSF.

Regarding this clonotype: At one boundary the junction diverges from the germline segment, which might be a read error. The V gene is TRBV27, the J gene TRBJ2-3; TRBD2 matches 13 bases. Germline V gene lookup returns CDR1 MNHEY and CDR2 SMNVEV (reference sequence). The CDR3 consists of 16 residues. This CDR3 is CASSSPGTSGTDTQFF. DNA for the CDR3: TGTGCCAGCAGCTCTCCGGGGACTAGCGGGACAGATACGCAGTTTTTC.

The V and J genes are TRBV6-1 and TRBJ1-5; D gene ambiguous. CDR1 is MNHNS and CDR2 is SASEGT in the germline V gene. The V end lost 6 bases, the J end lost 7 bases, and 13 bases lay between the germline ends. The CDR3 runs to 13 residues. CDR3 residues: CASRRKEGQPQHF. CDR3 DNA: TGTGCCAGCAGAAGGAAGGAGGGCCAGCCCCAGCATTTT.

The V and J genes are TRBV6-1 and TRBJ2-7; 8 bases are a match to TRBD1. The V and J ends lost 6 bases and 3 bases, in that order; junction bases with no gene match: 4. This CDR3 has 13 residues. The germline V gene encodes CDR1 MNHNS and CDR2 SASEGT. The CDR3: CASRTGEGYEQYF. CDR3 sequence (DNA): TGTGCCAGCAGGACAGGGGAAGGCTACGAGCAGTACTTC.

The chain is built from TRBV7-7 and TRBJ2-5, with no clear D. V lost 5 bases and J 2 bases, leaving 6 bases between the germline ends. CDR1 is SSHAT and CDR2 is FNYEAQ in the germline V gene (reference sequence). The CDR3 has 12 residues. The CDR3 DNA sequence: TGTGCCAGCAGCCCGGAACAAGAGACCCAGTACTTC. It yields the protein CASSPEQETQYF.

Of note for this clonotype: The final CDR3 position lacks the conserved phenylalanine or tryptophan, pointing to a likely read error. The limits of the CDR3 on the DNA are not certain, so only TCRdb's listed CDR3 is given. J is TRBJ2-1 and V is TRBV4-1. Germline CDR1 and CDR2: MGHRA and YSYEKL. The CDR3 sequence runs 11 residues, both termini included. CDR3 sequence reads: CAAAQPGPAGR.

The chain has TRBV27 and TRBJ2-2; the D is unclear. This CDR3 has 11 residues. The V end was cut by 6 bases, the J end by 7 bases, with 6 bases between. Germline CDR1 and CDR2: MNHEY and SMNVEV (reference sequence). Written as DNA, the CDR3 is TGTGCCAGCAGGCGGAGCGGGGAGCTGTTTTTT. Translation: CASRRSGELFF.

With regard to this clonotype: One junction end disagrees with the germline gene, perhaps due to a read error. J is TRBJ2-4 and V is TRBV10-2, with D possibly being TRBD1 or TRBD2 (5 bases each). There are 15 residues in the CDR3. Germline loops: CDR1 WSHSY, CDR2 SAAADI. The CDR3 protein is CASSTTGRDKNMQYF. CDR3 in DNA: TGCGCCAGCAGTACGACGGGACGAGACAAAAATATGCAGTATTTC.

The chain uses TRBV27 and TRBJ2-4; D unresolved. The CDR3 totals 13 residues. V was cut by 6 bases and J by 13 bases, with 19 bases left in between. Germline values: CDR1 MNHEY, CDR2 SMNVEV (reference sequence). The CDR3 reads CASRGCVEEIQYF. The CDR3 coding sequence is TGTGCCAGCAGAGGGTGTGTAGAAGAGATCCAGTACTTC.